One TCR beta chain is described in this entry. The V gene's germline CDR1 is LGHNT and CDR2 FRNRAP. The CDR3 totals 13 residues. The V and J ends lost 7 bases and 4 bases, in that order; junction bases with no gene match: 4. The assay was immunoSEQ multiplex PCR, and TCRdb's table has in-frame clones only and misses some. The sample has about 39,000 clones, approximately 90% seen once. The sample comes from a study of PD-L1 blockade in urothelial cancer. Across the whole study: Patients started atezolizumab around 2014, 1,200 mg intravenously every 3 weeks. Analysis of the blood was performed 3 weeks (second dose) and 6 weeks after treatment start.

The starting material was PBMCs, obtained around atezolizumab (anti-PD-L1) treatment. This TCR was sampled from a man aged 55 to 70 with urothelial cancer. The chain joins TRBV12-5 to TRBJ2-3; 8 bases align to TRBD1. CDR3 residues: CASADRGADTQYF. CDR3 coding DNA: TGTGCTAGTGCTGACAGGGGAGCAGATACGCAGTATTTT.